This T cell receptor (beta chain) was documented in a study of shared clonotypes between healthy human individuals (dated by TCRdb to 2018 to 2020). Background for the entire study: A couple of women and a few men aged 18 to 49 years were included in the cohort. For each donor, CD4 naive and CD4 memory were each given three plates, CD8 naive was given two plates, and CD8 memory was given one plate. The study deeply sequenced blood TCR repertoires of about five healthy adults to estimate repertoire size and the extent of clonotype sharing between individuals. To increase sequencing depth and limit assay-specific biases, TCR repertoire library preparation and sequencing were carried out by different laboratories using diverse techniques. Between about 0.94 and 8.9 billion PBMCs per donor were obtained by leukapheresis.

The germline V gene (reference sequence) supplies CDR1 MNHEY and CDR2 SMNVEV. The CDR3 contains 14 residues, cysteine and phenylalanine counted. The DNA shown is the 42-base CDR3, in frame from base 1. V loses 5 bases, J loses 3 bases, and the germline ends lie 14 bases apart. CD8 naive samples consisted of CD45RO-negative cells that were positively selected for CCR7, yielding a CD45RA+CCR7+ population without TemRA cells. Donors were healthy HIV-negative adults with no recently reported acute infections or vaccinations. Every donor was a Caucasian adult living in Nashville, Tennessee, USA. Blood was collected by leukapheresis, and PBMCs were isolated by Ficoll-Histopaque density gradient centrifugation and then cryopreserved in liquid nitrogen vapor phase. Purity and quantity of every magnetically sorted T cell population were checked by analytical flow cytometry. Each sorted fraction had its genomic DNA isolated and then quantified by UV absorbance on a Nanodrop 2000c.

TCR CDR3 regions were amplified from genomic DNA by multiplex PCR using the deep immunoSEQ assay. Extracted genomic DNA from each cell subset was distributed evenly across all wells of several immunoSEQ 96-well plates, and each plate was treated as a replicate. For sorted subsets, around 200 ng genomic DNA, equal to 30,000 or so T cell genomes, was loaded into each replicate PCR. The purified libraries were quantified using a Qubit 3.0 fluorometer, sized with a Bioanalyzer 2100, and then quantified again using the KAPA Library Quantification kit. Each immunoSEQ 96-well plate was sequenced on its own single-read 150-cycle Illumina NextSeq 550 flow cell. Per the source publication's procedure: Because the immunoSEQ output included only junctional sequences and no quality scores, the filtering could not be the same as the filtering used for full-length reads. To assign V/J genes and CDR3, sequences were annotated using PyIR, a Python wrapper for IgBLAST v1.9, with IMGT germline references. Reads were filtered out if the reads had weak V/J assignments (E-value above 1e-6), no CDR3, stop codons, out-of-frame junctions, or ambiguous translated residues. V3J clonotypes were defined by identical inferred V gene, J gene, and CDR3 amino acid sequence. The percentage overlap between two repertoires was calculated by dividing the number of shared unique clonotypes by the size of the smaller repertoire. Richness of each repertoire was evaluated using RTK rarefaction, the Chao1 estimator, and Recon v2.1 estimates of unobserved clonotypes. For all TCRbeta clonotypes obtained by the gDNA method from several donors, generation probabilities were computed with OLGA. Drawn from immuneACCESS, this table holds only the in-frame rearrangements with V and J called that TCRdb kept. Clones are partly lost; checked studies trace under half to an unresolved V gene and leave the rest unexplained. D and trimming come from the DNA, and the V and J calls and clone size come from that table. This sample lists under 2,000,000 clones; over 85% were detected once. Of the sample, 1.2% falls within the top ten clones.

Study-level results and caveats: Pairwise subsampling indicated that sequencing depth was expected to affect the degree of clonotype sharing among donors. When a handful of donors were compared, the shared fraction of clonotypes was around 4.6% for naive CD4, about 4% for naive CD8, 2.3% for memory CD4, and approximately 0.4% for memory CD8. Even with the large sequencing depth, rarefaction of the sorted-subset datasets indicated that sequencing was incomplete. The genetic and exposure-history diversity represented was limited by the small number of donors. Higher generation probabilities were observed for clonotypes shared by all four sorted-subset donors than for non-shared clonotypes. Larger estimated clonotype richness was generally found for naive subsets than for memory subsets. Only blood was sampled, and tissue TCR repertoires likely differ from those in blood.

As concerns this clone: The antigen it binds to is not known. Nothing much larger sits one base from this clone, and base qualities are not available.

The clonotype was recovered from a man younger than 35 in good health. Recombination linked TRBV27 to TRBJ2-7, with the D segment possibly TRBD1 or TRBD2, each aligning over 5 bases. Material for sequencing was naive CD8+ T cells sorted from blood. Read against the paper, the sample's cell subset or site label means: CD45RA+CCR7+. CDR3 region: CASSLKGTGYEQYF. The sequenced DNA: TGTGCCAGCAGTCTGAAGGGGACCGGCTACGAGCAGTACTTC.